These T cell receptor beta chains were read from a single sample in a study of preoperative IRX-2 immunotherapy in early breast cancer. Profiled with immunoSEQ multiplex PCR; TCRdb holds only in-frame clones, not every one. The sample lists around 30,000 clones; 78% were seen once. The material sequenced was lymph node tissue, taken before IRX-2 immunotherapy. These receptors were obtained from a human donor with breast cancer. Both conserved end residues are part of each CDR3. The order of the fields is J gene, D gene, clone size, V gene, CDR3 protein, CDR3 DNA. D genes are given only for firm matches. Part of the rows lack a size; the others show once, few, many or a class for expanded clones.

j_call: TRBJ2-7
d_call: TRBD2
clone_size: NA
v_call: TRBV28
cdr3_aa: CASSLSGLGSMRTYEQYF
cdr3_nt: TGTGCCAGCAGTTTGTCGGGACTAGGTTCGATGCGAACCTACGAGCAGTACTTC

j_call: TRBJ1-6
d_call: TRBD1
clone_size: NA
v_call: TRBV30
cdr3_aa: CAWNRGPNSPLHF
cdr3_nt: TGTGCCTGGAACAGGGGGCCAAATTCACCCCTCCACTTT

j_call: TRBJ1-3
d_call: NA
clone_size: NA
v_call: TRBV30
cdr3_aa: CAWTGSGNTIYF
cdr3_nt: TGTGCCTGGACGGGAAGCGGAAACACCATATATTTT

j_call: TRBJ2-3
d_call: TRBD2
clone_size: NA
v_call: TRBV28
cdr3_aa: CAIQTSGVTDTQYF
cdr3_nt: TGTGCCATCCAGACTAGCGGGGTGACAGATACGCAGTATTTT

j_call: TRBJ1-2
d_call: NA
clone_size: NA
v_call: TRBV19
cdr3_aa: CASSSLRTKYGYTF
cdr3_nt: TGTGCCAGTAGTTCCCTTCGGACAAAATATGGCTACACCTTC

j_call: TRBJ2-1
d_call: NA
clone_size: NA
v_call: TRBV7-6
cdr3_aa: CASSQDFGGWNEQFF
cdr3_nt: TGTGCCAGCAGCCAAGATTTTGGGGGCTGGAATGAGCAGTTCTTC

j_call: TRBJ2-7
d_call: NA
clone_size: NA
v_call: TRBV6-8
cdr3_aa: CASSYSFRDPYEQYF
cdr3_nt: TGTGCCAGCAGTTACTCGTTCCGGGATCCCTACGAGCAGTACTTC

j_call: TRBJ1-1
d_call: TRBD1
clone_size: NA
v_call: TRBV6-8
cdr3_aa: CASTDPTGGPEAFF
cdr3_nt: TGTGCCAGCACCGACCCAACAGGGGGCCCTGAAGCTTTCTTT

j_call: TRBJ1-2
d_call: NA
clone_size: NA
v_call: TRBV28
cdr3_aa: CASSRTHYYGYTF
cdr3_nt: TGTGCCAGCAGTCGGACACATTACTATGGCTACACCTTC

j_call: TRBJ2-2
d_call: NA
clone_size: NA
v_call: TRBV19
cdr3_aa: CASTAGLGTGELFF
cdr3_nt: TGTGCCAGTACCGCAGGGCTGGGCACCGGGGAGCTGTTTTTT

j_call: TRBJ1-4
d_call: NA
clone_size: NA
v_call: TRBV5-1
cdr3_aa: CASSPLGSGPNEKLFF
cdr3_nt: TGCGCCAGCAGCCCTCTGGGATCTGGTCCCAATGAAAAACTGTTTTTT

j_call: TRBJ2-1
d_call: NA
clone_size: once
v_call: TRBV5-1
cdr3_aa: CASSLGRGVYEQFF
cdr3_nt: TGCGCCAGCAGCTTGGGTAGGGGGGTGTATGAGCAGTTCTTC

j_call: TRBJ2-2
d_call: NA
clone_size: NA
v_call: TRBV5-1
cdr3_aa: CASSLEGRSAGELFF
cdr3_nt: TGCGCCAGCAGCTTGGAGGGGCGGTCCGCCGGGGAGCTGTTTTTT

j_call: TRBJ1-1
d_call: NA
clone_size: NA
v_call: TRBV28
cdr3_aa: CASSLRPGVAFF
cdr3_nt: TGTGCCAGCAGTTTAAGGCCAGGGGTGGCTTTCTTT

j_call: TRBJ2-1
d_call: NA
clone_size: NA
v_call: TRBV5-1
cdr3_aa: CASSLQPGTASYNEQFF
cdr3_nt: TGCGCCAGCAGCTTGCAACCCGGGACGGCATCCTACAATGAGCAGTTCTTC

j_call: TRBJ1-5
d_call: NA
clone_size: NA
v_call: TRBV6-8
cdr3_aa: CASSQDPFQPQHF
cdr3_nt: TGTGCCAGCAGTCAAGACCCTTTTCAGCCCCAGCATTTT

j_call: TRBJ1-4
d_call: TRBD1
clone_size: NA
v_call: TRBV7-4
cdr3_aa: CASSQSKRTGAREEKLFF
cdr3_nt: TGTGCCAGCAGCCAAAGTAAACGTACAGGGGCTCGCGAGGAAAAACTGTTTTTT

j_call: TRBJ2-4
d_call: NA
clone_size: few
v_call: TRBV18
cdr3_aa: CASSRTVSEAKNIQYF
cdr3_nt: TGTGCCAGCTCAAGGACAGTGTCGGAGGCCAAAAACATTCAGTACTTC

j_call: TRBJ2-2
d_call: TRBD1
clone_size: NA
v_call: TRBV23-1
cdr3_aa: CATRQGSRGELFF
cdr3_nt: TGCGCCACCCGACAGGGCTCGAGGGGGGAGCTGTTTTTT

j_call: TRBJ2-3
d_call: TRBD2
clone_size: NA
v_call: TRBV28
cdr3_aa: CASSSPLGLADTDTQYF
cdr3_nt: TGTGCCAGCAGTTCCCCACTCGGACTAGCAGACACAGATACGCAGTATTTT

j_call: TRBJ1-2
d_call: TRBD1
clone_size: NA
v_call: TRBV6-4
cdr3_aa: CASSPRGVNYGYTF
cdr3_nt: TGTGCCAGCAGTCCCAGGGGGGTTAACTATGGCTACACCTTC

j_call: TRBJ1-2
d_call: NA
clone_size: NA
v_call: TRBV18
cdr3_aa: CASSHPGAVDGYTF
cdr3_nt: TGTGCCAGCTCACACCCAGGGGCGGTGGATGGCTACACCTTC

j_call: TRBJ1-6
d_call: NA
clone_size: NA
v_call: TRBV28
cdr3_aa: CASTLGQTYNSPLHF
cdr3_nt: TGTGCCAGCACCCTCGGACAGACCTATAATTCACCCCTCCACTTT

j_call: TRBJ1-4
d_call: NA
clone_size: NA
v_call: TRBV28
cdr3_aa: CASSFQGLSNEKLFF
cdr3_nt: TGTGCCAGCAGTTTTCAGGGGCTGTCTAATGAAAAACTGTTTTTT

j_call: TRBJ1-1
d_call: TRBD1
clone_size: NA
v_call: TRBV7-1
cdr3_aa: CASSSTNMQGAEAFF
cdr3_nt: TGTGCCAGCAGCTCCACTAACATGCAGGGGGCTGAAGCTTTCTTT

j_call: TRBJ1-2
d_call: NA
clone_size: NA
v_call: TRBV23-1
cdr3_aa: CASSQDLGSNYGYTF
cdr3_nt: TGCGCCAGCAGCCAAGATCTCGGGAGTAACTATGGCTACACCTTC

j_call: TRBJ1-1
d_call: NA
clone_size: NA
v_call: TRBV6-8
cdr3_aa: CASSHTSRQEAFF
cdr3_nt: TGTGCCAGCAGCCACACCTCTCGGCAGGAAGCTTTCTTT

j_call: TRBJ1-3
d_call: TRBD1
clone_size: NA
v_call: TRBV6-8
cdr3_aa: CASSYSNGGRTGSSGNTIYF
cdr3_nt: TGTGCCAGCAGTTACTCGAATGGAGGCAGGACAGGGAGCTCTGGAAACACCATATATTTT

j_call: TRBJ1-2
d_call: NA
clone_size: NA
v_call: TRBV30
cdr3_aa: CACSGEVGGYTF
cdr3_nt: TGTGCCTGTTCAGGGGAAGTAGGCGGCTACACCTTC

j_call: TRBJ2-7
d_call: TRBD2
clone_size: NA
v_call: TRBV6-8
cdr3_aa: CASSYSSGGSYEQYF
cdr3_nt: TGTGCCAGCAGTTACTCTAGCGGGGGTTCCTACGAGCAGTACTTC

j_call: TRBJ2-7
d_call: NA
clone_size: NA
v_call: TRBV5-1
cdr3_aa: CASSLEGGGYEQYF
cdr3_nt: TGCGCCAGCAGCTTGGAAGGTGGGGGCTACGAGCAGTACTTC

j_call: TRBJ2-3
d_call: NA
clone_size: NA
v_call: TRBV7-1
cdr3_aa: CASSLYGIGYTDTQYF
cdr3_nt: TGTGCCAGCAGCTTATATGGAATTGGGTACACAGATACGCAGTATTTT